The subject of this entry is one T cell receptor (beta chain). Its antigen is currently not known. The sample holds no much larger clone one base away, and base qualities are not on file. TCRdb lists the instrument as Illumina HiSeq 2500. Quantitative 5'-RACE with molecular barcodes was used to prepare TCR beta libraries. For the original study's pipeline: A new computational method based on a probabilistic model of VDJ rearrangement was used to identify disease-linked TCR variants. TCRdb reworked the public reads: Q25 trimming with fastp, MiXCR clone assembly, productive beta chains retained. Rows are combined by CDR3 protein, so each entry shows the most common genes and DNA. Here the V and J calls rest on TCRdb's processing, not on the authors' analysis. The sample table contains roughly 670,000 distinct CDR3 sequences; only one count was recorded for roughly 19% of them. The top ten hold approximately 18% of the sample.

This sample is drawn from a study of CD8 T cells in ankylosing spondylitis (dated by TCRdb to about 2017). Study-wide context: The study set out to find disease-linked TCR variants by profiling T cell receptor beta repertoires in ankylosing spondylitis patients and healthy donors. Peripheral blood was sampled, and synovial fluid was additionally collected from ankylosing spondylitis patients. In total, the full study cohort was made up of 95 to 110 healthy donors and roughly 27 ankylosing spondylitis patients.

What the study reported, not specific to this receptor: The disease-linked clones were reported as significantly enriched in matched synovial fluid samples from ankylosing spondylitis patients. Blood from ankylosing spondylitis patients appeared to be characterized by a TCR beta motif made up of under ten highly homologous amino acid variants. The disease-linked clones showed a CD8+ phenotype and occurred at relatively low frequencies in peripheral blood. Some motif variants were previously reported in synovial fluid and blood of reactive arthritis patients, suggesting common disease-initiation mechanisms.

Its CDR3 holds 11 amino acids, cysteine through phenylalanine. Only the CDR3 region is kept as DNA, spanning 33 bases read in frame from base 1. The germline V gene (reference sequence) specifies MNHEY as CDR1 and SMNVEV as CDR2. The V end loses 8 bases and the J end loses 6 bases, and a stretch of 11 bases separates them. Sequences were obtained from blood, either unsorted or a sorted T cell fraction (not recorded which). The rearranged chain carries TRBV27 and TRBJ2-7; no D segment can be confidently identified. The receptor's source is a male donor with ankylosing spondylitis. The CDR3 has the sequence CASGTRGEQYF. The DNA reads as follows: TGTGCCAGCGGCACAAGAGGCGAGCAGTACTTC.